One T cell receptor (beta chain) is described in this entry. Its target is unknown. The PCR ran on 60 Vbeta and 13 Jbeta primers. Sequencing used immunoSEQ multiplex PCR; TCRdb keeps in-frame clones, though not all of them. This sample contains 130,000 or so clones. Likely unrecorded immune exposures existed in these nominally healthy donors. The source of the sample is a study of cytomegalovirus exposure and HLA in healthy donors. As for the study in general: Earlier, 110 million or so unique TCR beta sequences were recovered from around 190 million T cells by an analysis.

Study findings and constraints: Later on, an analysis showed TCR association rates differing by HLA locus, with DRB1 the most and HLA-C the fewest. In a later analysis, a missense DCLRE1C variant was linked to TCR beta V- and J-gene trimming.

The sequencing sample was made of PBMCs. The TCR comes from a woman aged 40 to 50 in good health and CMV-seronegative.

The CDR3 loop reads CASSRQGNDEQYF. CDR3 DNA: TGTGCCAGTAGTCGACAGGGGAACGACGAGCAGTACTTC. The rearrangement links TRBV19 to TRBJ2-7; 8 nucleotides agree with TRBD1. The CDR3 spans 13 residues. V lost 5 bases, J lost 5 bases, and 5 bases stayed unmatched. Germline lookup yields CDR1 LNHDA and CDR2 SQIVND (reference sequence).